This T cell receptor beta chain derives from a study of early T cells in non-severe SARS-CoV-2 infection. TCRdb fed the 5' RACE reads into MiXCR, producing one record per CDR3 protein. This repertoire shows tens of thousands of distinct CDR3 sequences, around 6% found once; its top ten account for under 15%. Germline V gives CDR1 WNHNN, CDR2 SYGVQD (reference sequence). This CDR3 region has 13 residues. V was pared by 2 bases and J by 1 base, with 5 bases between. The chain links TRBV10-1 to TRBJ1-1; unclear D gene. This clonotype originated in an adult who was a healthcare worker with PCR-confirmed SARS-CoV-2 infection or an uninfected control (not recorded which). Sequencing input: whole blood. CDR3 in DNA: TGCGCCAGCAGTGAGGAACCGAACACTGAAGCTTTCTTT. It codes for CASSEEPNTEAFF.